These 2 T cell receptor beta chains originate from one sample sequenced in a study of beta chain features in type 1 diabetes. Sequenced material consisted of expressed TCRB transcripts (all of the isolated RNA was reverse transcribed). The data were produced by immunoSEQ multiplex PCR, yet TCRdb's version contains in-frame clones alone and is incomplete. Among about 38,000 clones, around 60% were seen once, and the ten largest hold around 2%. Sequenced material: Tregs from blood. The receptors were sampled from a woman aged 25-40 years in good health.

V usage is TRBV29-1 and J usage is TRBJ2-2; 10 bases match TRBD2. The CDR3 is 18 amino acids. Unmatched junction bases numbered 9, after V lost 0 bases and J lost 2 bases. CDR1 is SQVTM and CDR2 is ANQGSEA in the germline V gene. The CDR3 region is CSVEDPESGGANTGELFF. As DNA, the CDR3 is TGCAGCGTTGAAGATCCTGAGAGCGGGGGGGCCAACACCGGGGAGCTGTTTTTT.

This chain joins TRBV29-1 and TRBJ2-2; 8 positions match TRBD1. Germline values: CDR1 SQVTM, CDR2 ANQGSEA. This CDR3 has 14 amino acids. V lost 6 bases and J lost 5; bases outside the gene matches: 8. CDR3 loop: CSVRTGSRTGELFF. The CDR3 DNA follows: TGCAGCGTGAGGACAGGGTCGAGGACCGGGGAGCTGTTTTTT.